The 32 T cell receptor beta chains below all came from one sample that was sequenced in a study of type 1 and type 2 diabetes patients. Genomic DNA was the PCR template. The TCR beta CDR3 region was amplified using 30 forward and 13 reverse primers. TCRdb fed the multiplex PCR reads into MiXCR, producing one record per CDR3 protein. This repertoire shows 270,000 or so distinct CDR3 sequences, 45% to 60% found once; its top ten account for around 13%. Sequenced: peripheral blood mononuclear cells (PBMCs). These receptors were obtained from a man between 18 and 35 years old with type 2 diabetes.

This chain links TRBV5-1 with TRBJ2-5, with 8 bases fitting TRBD1. CDR3 length: 14 residues. CDR1 and CDR2 from the germline V gene are SGHRS and YFSETQ. The trim removed 0 bases at V and 5 bases at J, leaving 3 bases unmatched. The CDR3 region is CASSLAGGWETQYF. DNA of the CDR3: TGCGCCAGCAGCTTGGCAGGGGGCTGGGAGACCCAGTACTTC.

The chain carries TRBV6-5 and TRBJ2-7, with TRBD2 matching 9 bases. Germline-derived CDR1 and CDR2 are MNHEY and SVGAGI. V trimming: 4 bases; J trimming: 5 bases; junction bases outside the gene matches: 9. The CDR3 covers 15 residues. The CDR3 region has the DNA TGTGCCAGCAGTTTAAGGGCTAGCGGGAATAACGAGCAGTACTTC. Its translation: CASSLRASGNNEQYF.

This clonotype was seen a few times. V is TRBV7-8 and J is TRBJ1-2, with D perhaps matching TRBD1 (6 bases). V lost 5 bases, J lost 8 bases, and 15 bases lay in between. Germline assignment: CDR1 SGHVS and CDR2 FQNEAQ. The CDR3 totals 13 residues. The CDR3 DNA sequence: TGTGCCAGCAGCCCCGGGGCAGGGGTCGGCTACACCTTC. This codes for CASSPGAGVGYTF.

The J gene is TRBJ2-5, the V gene TRBV7-3; D remains unclear. CDR1 is SGHTA, CDR2 FQGTGA, per germline. Trimming cost V 5 bases and J 0 bases, with 7 bases left between them. CDR3 length equals 13 residues. CDR3 sequence: CASSPTYQETQYF. The CDR3 coding sequence is TGTGCCAGCAGCCCGACGTACCAAGAGACCCAGTACTTC.

The J gene is TRBJ2-7, the V gene TRBV20-1; the D call may be TRBD1 or TRBD2 (5 bases each). Germline assignment: CDR1 DFQATT and CDR2 SNEGSKA (reference sequence). V gave up 4 bases and J gave up 3 bases, with 16 bases separating them. The CDR3 has 14 residues. CDR3 bases: TGCAGTGCTAATCGGGGCTCGACGAGCTACGAGCAGTACTTC. It codes for CSANRGSTSYEQYF.

The chain employs TRBV20-1 and TRBJ2-1, with 10 bases aligning to TRBD1. Germline loops: CDR1 DFQATT, CDR2 SNEGSKA (reference sequence). V lost 5 bases, J lost 6 bases, and 7 bases stayed unmatched. CDR3 length: 14 residues. The CDR3: CSAPGWTGGNEQFF. CDR3 sequence (DNA): TGCAGTGCTCCCGGTTGGACAGGGGGCAATGAGCAGTTCTTC.

The genes are TRBV10-3 and TRBJ2-3; 11 bases are shared with TRBD2. CDR1 and CDR2 from the germline V gene are ENHRY and SYGVKD. This CDR3 contains 20 residues. V shed 3 bases and J 0 bases; nucleotides not matched to a gene: 14. The DNA of the CDR3 is TGTGCCATCAGTGACTCCCCTCGACTAGCGGGGTCGTCTAGCACAGATACGCAGTATTTT. It translates to CAISDSPRLAGSSSTDTQYF.

Worth noting for this clonotype: A clone one base away is much larger, so this may be a read error. The V and J genes are TRBV2 and TRBJ2-3; 10 bases map to TRBD2. The CDR3 extends over 18 amino acids. Germline values: CDR1 SNHLY, CDR2 FYNNEI. The CDR3, as DNA: TGTGCCAGCACAAGAGTAGTCTCCGGGACTAGCGAGGGAGATACGCAGTGTTTT. Amino acid sequence: CASTRVVSGTSEGDTQCF.

The rearrangement links TRBV12-3 or TRBV12-4 to TRBJ1-1, with D perhaps matching TRBD1 (5 bases). The CDR3 spans 12 residues. Trimming pared 3 bases from V and 8 bases from J, leaving 10 bases between. The CDR3: CASSFPGGEAFF. The CDR3 DNA reads as TGTGCCAGCAGTTTTCCGGGGGGGGAAGCTTTCTTT.

This chain connects TRBV7-3 to TRBJ2-5; 9 bases agree with TRBD1. This CDR3 contains 15 residues. CDR1 is SGHTA and CDR2 is FQGTGA in the germline V gene. After removal of 6 bases from V and 1 base from J, the junction contained 6 bases not matched to a gene. The CDR3, as DNA: TGTGCCAGCAGTGGGTCGGGACAGGGCCAAGAGACCCAGTACTTC. It specifies CASSGSGQGQETQYF.

CDR3 region: CSVDQRTGGQRSSYNEQFF. The CDR3 nucleotides are TGCAGCGTGGACCAAAGGACAGGGGGGCAAAGGAGCTCCTACAATGAGCAGTTCTTC. This sequence joins TRBV29-1 and TRBJ2-1, with 10 bases matching TRBD1. The trim removed 6 bases at V and 0 bases at J, leaving 17 bases unmatched. CDR3 length equals 19 residues. The germline gives CDR1 SQVTM, CDR2 ANQGSEA.

V usage is TRBV4-3 and J usage is TRBJ2-7; 7 bases are a match to TRBD1. Trimming removed 0 bases from V and 11 bases from J; junction bases left unmatched: 13. Germline assignment: CDR1 LGHNA and CDR2 YSLEER. The CDR3 extends over 15 amino acids. The DNA for the CDR3 is TGCGCCAGCAGCCAAGATAGGGTTGAGGGACAGCGAAAGTACTTC. This gives the protein CASSQDRVEGQRKYF.

The rearrangement uses TRBV19 and TRBJ1-2; D ambiguous. Per the germline V gene, CDR1 is LNHDA and CDR2 is SQIVND (reference sequence). Trimming took 4 bases from V and 8 from J, leaving 11 bases between them. CDR3 length: 12 residues. CDR3 DNA: TGTGCCAGTAGTACAGGATGGGTAGGCTACACCTTC. Its protein is CASSTGWVGYTF.

Points on this clonotype: One end of the junction does not line up with germline, which may come from a read error. This chain uses TRBV7-2 with TRBJ1-3; D not resolved. Germline V CDR1 and CDR2: SGHTA, FQGNSA. This CDR3 region has 13 residues. In nucleotides, the CDR3 is TGCGCCAGCAGCCAAGTGTCTGGAAACACCATATATTTT. Its translation: CASSQVSGNTIYF.

This chain connects TRBV7-2 to TRBJ2-3, with 8 bases matching TRBD2. Germline V gene data show CDR1 as SGHTA and CDR2 as FQGNSA. The CDR3 runs 13 residues. Trimming took 7 bases from V and 4 from J; bases not matched to a gene: 4. CDR3 in amino acids: CASTQLAADTQYF. For the CDR3, the DNA is TGTGCCAGCACCCAACTAGCGGCAGATACGCAGTATTTT. The complete variable domain, with remaining parts taken from reference TRBV7-2 and TRBJ2-3, reads GAGVSQSPSNKVTEKGKDVELRCDPISGHTALYWYRQSLGQGLEFLIYFQGNSAPDKSGLPSDRFSAERTGGSVSTLTIQRTQQEDSAVYLCASTQLAADTQYFGPGTRLTVL.

The table lists this clonotype with many counts. The chain couples TRBV15 to TRBJ2-3; D gene uncertain. Per germline, CDR1 LNHNV and CDR2 YYDKDF (reference sequence). Trimming left V 7 bases short and J 4 bases short, with 3 bases between. The CDR3 is 10 residues long. The CDR3 DNA reads as TGTGCCACCAAAGCAGATACGCAGTATTTT. It codes for CATKADTQYF. The entire variable domain, with the rest obtained from reference TRBV15 and TRBJ2-3, is as follows: DAMVIQNPRYQVTQFGKPVTLSCSQTLNHNVMYWYQQKSSQAPKLLFHYYDKDFNNEADTPDNFQSRRPNTSFCFLDIRSPGLGDTAMYLCATKADTQYFGPGTRLTVL.

V is TRBV6-5 and J is TRBJ2-3; D uncertain. Trimming cost V 2 bases and J 2 bases, with 20 bases left between them. Germline assignment: CDR1 MNHEY and CDR2 SVGAGI. CDR3 size: 18 residues. DNA of the CDR3: TGTGCCAGCAGTTACACTACCATTACACGTCCAAACACAGATACGCAGTATTTT. It is translated as CASSYTTITRPNTDTQYF.

The chain uses TRBV6-6 and TRBJ2-5; D is possibly TRBD1 (6 bases). Germline V gene lookup returns CDR1 MNHNY and CDR2 SVGAGI (reference sequence). Trimming removed 6 bases from V and 5 bases from J, with 19 bases in between. This CDR3 is built from 15 residues. Written as DNA, the CDR3 is TGTGCCAGCAGCATTCCACAGGGTAGGGGGGAGACCCAGTACTTC. Its protein product is CASSIPQGRGETQYF.

V gene TRBV20-1 combines with J gene TRBJ1-6; perhaps TRBD1 as D (6 bases). V was shortened by 6 bases and J by 5 bases, with 17 bases between the two germline ends. This CDR3 is 15 amino acids long. The germline CDR1 and CDR2 sequences are DFQATT and SNEGSKA (reference sequence). CDR3 loop: CSATSHRDNNSPLHF. The DNA of the CDR3 is TGCAGTGCCACATCTCACAGGGATAATAATTCACCCCTCCACTTT.

V is TRBV4-2 and J is TRBJ1-2; D may be TRBD1 (6 bases). Germline V lookup: CDR1 LGHNA, CDR2 YNFKEQ. The CDR3 contains 13 residues. Trimming stripped 8 bases from V and 5 bases from J, with 15 bases between. DNA for the CDR3: TGTGCCAGCCGGGACACCCGGTTGTATGGCTACACCTTC. It encodes CASRDTRLYGYTF.

The J gene is TRBJ1-1, the V gene TRBV20-1, with 9 bases aligning to TRBD1. V dropped 4 bases and J dropped 0; count of bases not matched to a gene: 6. Germline V lookup: CDR1 DFQATT, CDR2 SNEGSKA (reference sequence). The CDR3 is 15 amino acids. CDR3 residues: CSATGTGSLNTEAFF. The CDR3 nucleotides read TGCAGTGCTACCGGGACAGGGAGTTTGAACACTGAAGCTTTCTTT.

This clonotype has only a few counts. V gene TRBV5-1 combines with J gene TRBJ1-2; D is unresolved. Germline V lookup: CDR1 SGHRS, CDR2 YFSETQ. The CDR3 consists of 13 residues. The V gene lost 4 bases and the J gene lost 1 base, with 8 bases spanning the gap. The CDR3 coding sequence is TGCGCCAGCAGCCAGCCAAGTAACTATGGCTACACCTTC. Translation: CASSQPSNYGYTF.

The CDR3: CAISPGVDEKLFF. CDR3 DNA sequence: TGTGCCATCAGCCCAGGGGTGGATGAAAAACTGTTTTTT. This chain uses TRBV10-3 with TRBJ1-4; TRBD1 might be the D (6 bases). Germline lookup yields CDR1 ENHRY and CDR2 SYGVKD. The CDR3 has 13 amino acids. V lost 6 bases, J lost 6 bases, and 11 bases lay in between.

This clonotype was seen once. The rearrangement uses TRBV7-2 and TRBJ2-5; no firm D call. Germline CDR1 and CDR2: SGHTA and FQGNSA. The CDR3 is 15 amino acids. Trimming removed 4 bases at V and 3 bases at J, with 15 bases between. CDR3 DNA sequence: TGTGCCAGCAGCTCCCCACCTGCAGCAGAAGAGACCCAGTACTTC. Encoded protein: CASSSPPAAEETQYF.

The rearrangement joins TRBV14 to TRBJ2-7; D possibly corresponds to TRBD1 (5 bases). There are 12 residues in the CDR3. V gave up 2 bases and J gave up 4 bases, with 6 bases separating them. Germline-derived CDR1 and CDR2 are SGHDN and FVKESK. In nucleotides, the CDR3 is TGTGCCAGCAGCCAATCAGGGTACGAGCAGTACTTC. This codes for CASSQSGYEQYF.

This clonotype was seen a handful of times. This sequence joins TRBV6-5 and TRBJ2-6; weak D call: TRBD1 (6 bases). Germline CDR1 MNHEY, CDR2 SVGAGI. This CDR3 spans 16 amino acids. The V and J ends lost 10 bases and 0 bases respectively, with 16 bases between them. This chain's CDR3 is CATRRTVSSGANVLTF. In DNA, the CDR3 is TGTGCCACCCGACGGACAGTCAGCTCTGGGGCCAACGTCCTGACTTTC.

This clonotype was picked up a small number of times. The rearrangement uses TRBV20-1 and TRBJ2-7; 8 bases are shared with TRBD1. This CDR3 has 15 residues. CDR1 is DFQATT, CDR2 SNEGSKA, per germline (reference sequence). With 0 bases clipped from V and 3 bases from J, the junction kept 7 bases outside the gene matches. CDR3 residues: CSARDLYGQGYEQYF. Written as DNA, the CDR3 is TGCAGTGCTAGAGATCTCTACGGACAGGGCTACGAGCAGTACTTC.

This clonotype was seen ten or more times. The rearrangement uses TRBV7-8 and TRBJ1-2; the D gene is possibly TRBD1 (6 bases). Germline V CDR1 and CDR2: SGHVS, FQNEAQ. The CDR3 extends over 11 amino acids. Trimming cost V 11 bases and J 3 bases, with 10 bases left between them. The CDR3 region is CAGQGYYGYTF. The CDR3 bases are TGTGCCGGCCAGGGGTACTATGGCTACACCTTC.

Worth noting for this clonotype: The junction does not match germline at one end; this may be a read error. The chain combines TRBV19 with TRBJ1-1; D perhaps matches TRBD1 (6 bases). The CDR3 is made up of 16 amino acids. Germline lookup yields CDR1 LNHDA and CDR2 SQIVND (reference sequence). CDR3 bases: TGTGCCAGTAGTATTGAAGGCCAGAGGGGGAACACTGAAGTTTTCTTT. Amino acids: CASSIEGQRGNTEVFF.

The V call is TRBV12-3 or TRBV12-4, the J call TRBJ2-7, with 9 positions matching TRBD2. The CDR3 runs 16 residues. V lost 8 bases and J lost 2; bases outside the gene matches: 13. The CDR3 DNA reads TGTGCCAGCTCTTACGTAGCGGGGGCCAAACCCTACGAGCAGTACTTC. It yields the protein CASSYVAGAKPYEQYF.

The chain carries TRBV28 and TRBJ1-2; TRBD1 might be the D (5 bases). V lost 8 bases to trimming and J lost 1 base, with 23 bases between them. CDR3 length: 17 amino acids. Germline V gene data show CDR1 as MDHEN and CDR2 as SYDVKM. The CDR3 is CASQSRPGTDFNYGYTF. The CDR3 DNA reads as TGTGCCAGCCAGTCGAGGCCAGGGACGGACTTTAACTATGGCTACACCTTC.

The V and J genes are TRBV13 and TRBJ2-5; 12 bases line up with TRBD1. CDR1 is PRHDT and CDR2 is FYEKMQ in the germline V gene (reference sequence). This CDR3 spans 15 amino acids. J gave up 7 bases and V 0 bases, and 3 bases lay outside the gene matches. The CDR3 spells CASSLGTGQGATQYF. As DNA, the CDR3 is TGTGCCAGCAGCTTAGGCACGGGACAGGGGGCGACCCAGTACTTC. Drawing the rest from reference TRBV13 and TRBJ2-5, the complete variable domain is AAGVIQSPRHLIKEKRETATLKCYPIPRHDTVYWYQQGPGQDPQFLISFYEKMQSDKGSIPDRFSAQQFSDYHSELNMSSLELGDSALYFCASSLGTGQGATQYFGPGTRLLVL.